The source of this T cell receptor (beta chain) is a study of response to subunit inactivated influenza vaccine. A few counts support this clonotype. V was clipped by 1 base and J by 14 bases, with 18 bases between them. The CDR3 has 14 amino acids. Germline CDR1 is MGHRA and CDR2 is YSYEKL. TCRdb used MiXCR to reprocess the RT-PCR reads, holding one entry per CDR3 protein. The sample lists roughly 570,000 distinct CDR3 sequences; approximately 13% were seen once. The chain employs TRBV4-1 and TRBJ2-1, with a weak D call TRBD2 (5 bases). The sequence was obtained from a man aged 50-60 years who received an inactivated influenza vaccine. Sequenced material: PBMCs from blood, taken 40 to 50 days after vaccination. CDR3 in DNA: TGCGCCAGCAGCCAAGTCCCCGACCGACGGGGAGAGTTCTTC. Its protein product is CASSQVPDRRGEFF.